Here is one T cell receptor beta chain with its context. Its specificity is unknown. The sample is drawn from a study of cytomegalovirus exposure and HLA in healthy donors. Looking at the study overall: Both the 120 or so validation repertoires and the approximately 700 first-cohort repertoires used the same platform, as reported by a later analysis. Study-level results: TCR clusters originating in the first cohort tended to co-occur in the 120 validation repertoires, according to a later analysis.

Measured with immunoSEQ multiplex PCR; TCRdb has only the in-frame clones, and not every one. The profile shows 150,000 to 200,000 clones, roughly 89% of them singletons. V trimming: 3 bases; J trimming: 11 bases; junction bases outside the gene matches: 9. The germline V gene encodes CDR1 SGDLS and CDR2 YYNGEE. This CDR3 has 13 amino acids. Source material: PBMCs. This clonotype originated in a woman in her twenties or thirties in good health and CMV-seronegative. The chain combines TRBV9 with TRBJ1-2, with 8 bases aligning to TRBD1. The CDR3 here is CASSAPGTGVYTF. The CDR3 coding sequence is TGTGCCAGCAGCGCGCCGGGGACAGGAGTTTACACCTTC.